Below, one T cell receptor beta chain is given with its context. Its antigen is not known. This CDR3 region has 12 residues. Germline values: CDR1 SNHLY, CDR2 FYNNEI. V was pared by 1 base and J by 10 bases, with 1 base of the junction left unmatched. It was with 60 Vbeta and 13 Jbeta primers that the PCR ran. Generated by immunoSEQ multiplex PCR, the TCRdb table keeps only in-frame clones and is missing some. The table includes approximately 60,000 clones, around 83% detected once. These data are taken from a study of cytomegalovirus exposure and HLA in healthy donors. Overall study: An earlier analysis identified 100 million to 130 million unique TCR beta sequences in some 180 million T cells.

Study conclusions and caveats: Cytomegalovirus association was listed for approximately 150 TCR beta chains.

This rearrangement joins TRBV2 to TRBJ1-5; 7 bases are shared with TRBD1. What was sequenced was PBMCs. The TCR was taken from a man aged 25 to 45 in good health and CMV-seronegative. CDR3: CASSEDRGPQHF. The CDR3 DNA is TGTGCCAGCAGTGAAGACAGGGGACCCCAGCATTTT.